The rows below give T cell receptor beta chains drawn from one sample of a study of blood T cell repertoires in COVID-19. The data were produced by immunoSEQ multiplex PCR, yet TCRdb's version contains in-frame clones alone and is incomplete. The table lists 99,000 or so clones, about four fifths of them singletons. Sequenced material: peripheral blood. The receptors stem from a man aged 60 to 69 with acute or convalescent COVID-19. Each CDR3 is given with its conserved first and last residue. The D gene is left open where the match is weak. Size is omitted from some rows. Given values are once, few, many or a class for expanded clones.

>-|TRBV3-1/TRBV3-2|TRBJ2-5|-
TGTGCCAGCAGCCACCGGGGGGCCATCGTCCGGGAGACCCAGTACTTC
CASSHRGAIVRETQYF
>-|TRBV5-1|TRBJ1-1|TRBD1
TGCGCCAGCAGCTCCTACAGGGGAGGAGTGAACACTGAAGCTTTCTTT
CASSSYRGGVNTEAFF
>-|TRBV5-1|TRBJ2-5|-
TGCGCCAGCAGTGAGATCCAAGAGACCCAGTACTTC
CASSEIQETQYF
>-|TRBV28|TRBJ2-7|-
TGTGCCAGCAGGCCTAACCTTGGCGAGCAGTACTTC
CASRPNLGEQYF
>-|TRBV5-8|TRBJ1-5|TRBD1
TGTGCCAGCAGCTCGGGACAGTATAGCAATCAGCCCCAGCATTTT
CASSSGQYSNQPQHF
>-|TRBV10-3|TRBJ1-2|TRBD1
TGTGCCATGAGGGGACAGGGGGCGGACTATGGCTACACCTTC
CAMRGQGADYGYTF
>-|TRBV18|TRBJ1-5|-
TGTGCCAGCTCCCGATCGGGGGGGAGCAATCAGCCCCAGCATTTT
CASSRSGGSNQPQHF
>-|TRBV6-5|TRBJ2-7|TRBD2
TGTGCCAGCAGTTACGGCGCTAGCGGTACTTACGAGCAGTACTTC
CASSYGASGTYEQYF
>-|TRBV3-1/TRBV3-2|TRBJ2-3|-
TGTGCCAGCAGCCAAGGGGGCTTCACAGATACGCAGTATTTT
CASSQGGFTDTQYF
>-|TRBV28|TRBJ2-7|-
TGTGCCAGCAGATCTTCCGGAGACTACGAGCAGTACTTC
CASRSSGDYEQYF
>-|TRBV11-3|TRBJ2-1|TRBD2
TGTGCCAGCAAACTAGCGGGAGGAAACAATGAGCAGTTCTTC
CASKLAGGNNEQFF
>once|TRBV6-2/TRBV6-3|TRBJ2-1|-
TGTGCCAGCAGCCGAAGACAGGCGTGGCAGTTCTTC
CASSRRQAWQFF
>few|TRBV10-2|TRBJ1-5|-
TGCGCCAGCAGTGAGTGGGGGGGAGAGGTAAGCAATCAGCCCCAGCATTTT
CASSEWGGEVSNQPQHF
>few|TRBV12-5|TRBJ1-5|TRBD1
TGTGCTAGTGGTTTGGACAGGGGTCAGCCCCAGCATTTT
CASGLDRGQPQHF
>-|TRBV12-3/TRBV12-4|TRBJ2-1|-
TGTGCCAGCAGTTCCCTAGCGTTGAAGCAGTTCTTC
CASSSLALKQFF
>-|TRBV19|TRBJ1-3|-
TGTGCCAGTAGTATTGGGGGGACTGGAAACACCATATATTTT
CASSIGGTGNTIYF